Shown below are 17 T cell receptor beta chains from a single sample sequenced in a study. Via MiXCR, TCRdb re-called the 5' RACE reads, giving one row per CDR3 protein. The table has about 9,000 distinct CDR3 sequences, 40% to 55% seen once. Cells sorted as Tregs were CD4+, CD25+ and CD127-/low. The source material was Tregs sorted from a lymph node. Receptors originate from a female donor with breast cancer.

In this sample, this clonotype turned up a few times. The chain links TRBV7-2 to TRBJ2-7; 10 positions agree with TRBD1. Germline lookup yields CDR1 SGHTA and CDR2 FQGNSA. The J segment lost 7 bases and the V segment lost 4 bases, leaving 4 bases of the junction unmatched. This CDR3 has 13 residues. DNA for the CDR3: TGTGCCAGCAGCTCGACAGGGGGCGGTGAGCAGTACTTC. This gives the protein CASSSTGGGEQYF. Supplemented by reference TRBV7-2 and TRBJ2-7, the full variable domain reads GAGVSQSPSNKVTEKGKDVELRCDPISGHTALYWYRQSLGQGLEFLIYFQGNSAPDKSGLPSDRFSAERTGGSVSTLTIQRTQQEDSAVYLCASSSTGGGEQYFGPGTRLTVT.

This sequence joins TRBV9 and TRBJ1-2; perhaps TRBD1 as D (6 bases). V lost 2 bases, J lost 6 bases, and 20 bases lay in between. The CDR3 contains 16 residues. Germline-derived CDR1 and CDR2 are SGDLS and YYNGEE. As DNA, the CDR3 is TGTGCCAGCAGCGTTGCTACGACTGGACAGTCTAATGGCTACACCTTC. The encoded protein is CASSVATTGQSNGYTF.

This clonotype was counted a few times. V usage is TRBV9 and J usage is TRBJ2-1; TRBD2 matches 9 bases. The V gene end was trimmed by 0 bases and the J gene end by 10 bases; junction bases not matched to a gene: 8. Germline-derived CDR1 and CDR2 are SGDLS and YYNGEE. CDR3 length equals 15 residues. The CDR3 loop is CASSVGLAGSREQFF. For the CDR3, the DNA is TGTGCCAGCAGCGTAGGTCTAGCGGGATCACGAGAGCAGTTCTTC.

This clonotype showed up just a few times. The chain joins TRBV27 to TRBJ1-1; D is possibly TRBD1 (6 bases). The V gene's germline CDR1 is MNHEY and CDR2 SMNVEV (reference sequence). Trimming stripped 6 bases from V and 4 bases from J, with 12 bases between. The CDR3 is 13 residues long. CDR3 sequence: CASSITRGTEAFF. As DNA, the CDR3 is TGTGCCAGCAGCATAACCAGGGGCACTGAAGCTTTCTTT.

This rearrangement joins TRBV5-6 to TRBJ2-7, with D perhaps TRBD2 (5 bases). V was trimmed by 3 bases and J by 4 bases, leaving 11 bases between them. Germline V gene lookup returns CDR1 SGHDT and CDR2 YYEEEE. There are 13 residues in the CDR3. In DNA form, the CDR3 reads TGTGCCAGCAGCTCCATGAGGGAATACGAGCAGTACTTC. This translates into CASSSMREYEQYF.

The genes are TRBV7-3 and TRBJ2-1; no reliable D call. Germline V gene sequence: CDR1 SGHTA, CDR2 FQGTGA. This CDR3 region has 12 residues. Trimming left V 1 base short and J 10 bases short, with 8 bases between. The chain's CDR3 is CASSLISGEQFF. In DNA, the CDR3 is TGTGCCAGCAGCTTAATTAGTGGGGAGCAGTTCTTC.

V usage is TRBV27 and J usage is TRBJ2-2; TRBD1 might be the D (6 bases). Looked up from germline, CDR1 is MNHEY and CDR2 is SMNVEV (reference sequence). The V end was cut by 7 bases, the J end by 4 bases, with 16 bases between. CDR3 length equals 15 residues. Here the CDR3 DNA reads TGTGCCAGCACTCTACAGGGAGTGGGCACCGGGGAGCTGTTTTTT. This translates into CASTLQGVGTGELFF.

The V call is TRBV7-6, the J call TRBJ2-1; tentatively, D is TRBD2 (5 bases). The CDR3 runs to 12 residues. V was cut by 5 bases and J by 6 bases, with 8 bases left in between. Germline V gene sequence: CDR1 SGHVS, CDR2 FNYEAQ. The CDR3 bases are TGTGCCAGCAGCAGCGGAGGCAATGAGCAGTTCTTC. Translating gives CASSSGGNEQFF.

CDR3 in DNA: TGTGCCAGCAGCTTAGTCACCAAGGGGGCGAGTGACCATGAGCAGTTCTTC. It codes for CASSLVTKGASDHEQFF. The rearrangement uses TRBV7-6 and TRBJ2-1; 7 positions match TRBD1. The junction had 14 bases not matched to a gene; V was cut back by 1 base and J by 8 bases. The CDR3 length is 17 residues. The germline V gene has CDR1 SGHVS and CDR2 FNYEAQ.

Concerning this clonotype: Mismatch with germline at one junction end may stem from a read error. This chain's CDR3 is CSASEELSSHEQYF. The CDR3 DNA is TGCAGTGCTTCTGAAGAGCTTAGCTCCCACGAGCAGTACTTC. The V and J genes are TRBV20-1 and TRBJ2-7; no reliable D call. The germline gives CDR1 DFQATT, CDR2 SNEGSKA (reference sequence). The CDR3 sequence is 14 residues long.

V is TRBV29-1 and J is TRBJ2-5; 14 positions match TRBD2. J gave up 5 bases and V 2 bases, and 4 bases lay outside the gene matches. Germline V gene sequence: CDR1 SQVTM, CDR2 ANQGSEA. The CDR3 is 15 residues long. CDR3 nucleotide sequence: TGCAGCGTTGAATTGGGACTAGCGGGAGCGGAGACCCAGTACTTC. Its protein product is CSVELGLAGAETQYF.

This chain uses TRBV5-1 with TRBJ2-1; possibly TRBD1 for D (5 bases). V was pared by 0 bases and J by 8 bases, with 15 bases between. Germline V gene lookup returns CDR1 SGHRS and CDR2 YFSETQ. The CDR3 covers 15 residues. CDR3 DNA: TGCGCCAGCAGCTTGGAGTCGCAGGGAAGCGATGAGCAGTTCTTC. Amino acid sequence: CASSLESQGSDEQFF.

In its sample, this clonotype was seen a few times. This chain links TRBV5-1 with TRBJ2-2, with TRBD1 as a possible D gene (6 bases). The CDR3 consists of 14 residues. In germline, CDR1 is SGHRS, CDR2 YFSETQ. Trimming left V 4 bases short and J 1 base short, with 8 bases between. The CDR3 is CASSRQENTGELFF. The CDR3, as DNA: TGCGCCAGCAGCCGACAGGAGAACACCGGGGAGCTGTTTTTT.

This rearrangement joins TRBV4-1 to TRBJ2-2, with TRBD2 as a possible D gene (5 bases). This CDR3 region has 17 residues. The germline V gene has CDR1 MGHRA and CDR2 YSYEKL. Trimming pared 0 bases from V and 4 bases from J, leaving 15 bases between. CDR3 DNA: TGCGCCAGCAGCCAAGATCTAAGCGGAGCGAGCACCGGGGAGCTGTTTTTT. Protein: CASSQDLSGASTGELFF.

V usage is TRBV6-5 and J usage is TRBJ1-2; D is perhaps TRBD1 (5 bases). In germline, CDR1 is MNHEY, CDR2 SVGAGI. The CDR3 length is 11 residues. V was clipped by 6 bases and J by 8 bases, with 10 bases between them. CDR3: CASSPRDGYTF. The DNA for the CDR3 is TGTGCCAGCAGCCCCCGGGACGGCTACACCTTC.

The table lists this clonotype with a few counts. This chain joins TRBV4-1 and TRBJ2-2, with 10 bases that match TRBD2. Germline-derived CDR1 and CDR2 are MGHRA and YSYEKL. This CDR3 region has 19 residues. After removal of 3 bases from V and 3 bases from J, the junction contained 13 bases not matched to a gene. The chain's CDR3 is CASSHHLAGENTDTGELFF. The CDR3 nucleotides read TGCGCCAGCAGCCACCACCTAGCGGGGGAGAATACAGACACCGGGGAGCTGTTTTTT.

This chain joins TRBV29-1 and TRBJ1-1; the D is unclear. CDR1 SQVTM and CDR2 ANQGSEA come from the germline V gene. Trimming took off 7 bases at V and 0 bases at J, with 9 bases between the two ends. The CDR3 covers 12 residues. The CDR3 reads CSGRALNTEAFF. The CDR3 DNA follows: TGCAGCGGAAGGGCATTGAACACTGAAGCTTTCTTT.